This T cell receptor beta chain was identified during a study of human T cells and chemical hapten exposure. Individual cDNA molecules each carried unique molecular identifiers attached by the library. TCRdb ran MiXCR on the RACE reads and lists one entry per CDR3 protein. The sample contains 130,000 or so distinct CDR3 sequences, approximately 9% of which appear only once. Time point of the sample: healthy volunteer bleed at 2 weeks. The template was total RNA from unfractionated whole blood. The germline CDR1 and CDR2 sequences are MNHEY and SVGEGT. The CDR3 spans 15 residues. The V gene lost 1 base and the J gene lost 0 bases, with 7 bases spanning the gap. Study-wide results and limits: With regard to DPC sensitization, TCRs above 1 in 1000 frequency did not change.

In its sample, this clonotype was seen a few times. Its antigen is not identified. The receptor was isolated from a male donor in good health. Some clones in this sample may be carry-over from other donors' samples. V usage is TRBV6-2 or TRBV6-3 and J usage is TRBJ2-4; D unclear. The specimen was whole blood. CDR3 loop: CASSYWDLAKNIQYF. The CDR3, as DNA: TGTGCCAGCAGTTACTGGGATCTAGCCAAAAACATTCAGTACTTC.